This T cell receptor (beta chain) was retrieved from a study of beta chain features in type 1 diabetes. Broader study findings: Sequencing used cDNA, and cells with high TCR expression could therefore be over-represented. Patients' naive, central memory and regulatory TCRB repertoires appeared more alike than those of healthy donors. A moderate, significant TCRB CDR3 shortening appeared in type 1 diabetes across four CD4+ subsets.

Purity of each sorted population was above 95%. This clone was found a few times. Its antigen remains unknown. Of the isolated RNA, all was reverse transcribed, and so the sequenced material was expressed TCRB transcripts. The method was immunoSEQ multiplex PCR; TCRdb's version includes in-frame clones alone and lacks a portion of them. The data show around 97,000 clones, 28% seen once. In germline, CDR1 is GTSNPN, CDR2 SVGIG (reference sequence). The V gene end was trimmed by 2 bases and the J gene end by 10 bases; junction bases not matched to a gene: 8. The CDR3 spans 13 residues. This chain joins TRBV30 and TRBJ2-1; 7 bases fit TRBD2. The source of this sequence is a woman under 30 with type 1 diabetes. Sequences were obtained from central memory CD4+ T cells from blood. The CDR3 coding sequence is TGTGCCTGGAGTCCGGGCGGGGGAAGGGAGCAGTTCTTC. Translation gives CAWSPGGGREQFF.